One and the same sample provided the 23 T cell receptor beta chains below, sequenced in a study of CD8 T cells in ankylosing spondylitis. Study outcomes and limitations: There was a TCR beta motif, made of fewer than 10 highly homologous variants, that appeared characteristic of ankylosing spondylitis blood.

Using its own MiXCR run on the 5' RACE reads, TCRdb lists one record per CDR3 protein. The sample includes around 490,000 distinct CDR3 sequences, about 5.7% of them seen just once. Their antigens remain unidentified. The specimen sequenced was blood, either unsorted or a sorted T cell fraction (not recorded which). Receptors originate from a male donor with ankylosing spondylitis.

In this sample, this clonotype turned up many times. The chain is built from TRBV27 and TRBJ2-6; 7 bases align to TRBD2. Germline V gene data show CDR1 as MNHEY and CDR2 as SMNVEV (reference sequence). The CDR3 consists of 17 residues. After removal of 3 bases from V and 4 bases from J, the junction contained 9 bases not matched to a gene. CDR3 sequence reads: CASSLPPGRAGANVLTF. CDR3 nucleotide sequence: TGTGCCAGCAGTTTGCCCCCAGGGAGGGCGGGGGCCAACGTCCTGACTTTC.

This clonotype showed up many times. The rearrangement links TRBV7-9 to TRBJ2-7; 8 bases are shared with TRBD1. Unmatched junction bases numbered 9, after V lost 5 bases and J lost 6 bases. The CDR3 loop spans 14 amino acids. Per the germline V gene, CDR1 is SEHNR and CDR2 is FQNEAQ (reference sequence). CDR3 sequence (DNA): TGTGCCAGCAGCCCTCGGGACAGGCCGGGCGAGCAGTACTTC. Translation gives CASSPRDRPGEQYF.

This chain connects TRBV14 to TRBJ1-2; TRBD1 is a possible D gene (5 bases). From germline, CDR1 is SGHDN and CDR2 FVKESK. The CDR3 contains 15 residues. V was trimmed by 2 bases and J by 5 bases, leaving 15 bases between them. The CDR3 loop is CASSQIIGTIYGYTF. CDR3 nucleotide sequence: TGTGCCAGCAGCCAAATAATCGGGACTATTTATGGCTACACCTTC.

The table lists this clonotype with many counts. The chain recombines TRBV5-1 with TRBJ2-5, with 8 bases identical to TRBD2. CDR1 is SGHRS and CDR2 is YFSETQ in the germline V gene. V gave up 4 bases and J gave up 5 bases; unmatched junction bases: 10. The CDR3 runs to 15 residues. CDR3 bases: TGCGCCAGCAGCACAAACGGCCAGCGGGAGGAGACCCAGTACTTC. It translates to CASSTNGQREETQYF.

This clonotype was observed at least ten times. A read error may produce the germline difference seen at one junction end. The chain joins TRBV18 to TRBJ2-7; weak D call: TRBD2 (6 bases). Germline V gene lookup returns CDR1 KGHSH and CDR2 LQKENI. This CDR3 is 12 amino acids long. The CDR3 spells CASSLGGGLYHF. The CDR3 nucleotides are TGTGCCAGCTCCCTCGGGGGTGGACTCTACCACTTC. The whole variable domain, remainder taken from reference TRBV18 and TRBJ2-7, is NAGVMQNPRHLVRRRGQEARLRCSPMKGHSHVYWYRQLPEEGLKFMVYLQKENIIDESGMPKERFSAEFPKEGPSILRIQQVVRGDSAAYFCASSLGGGLYHFGPGTRLTVT.

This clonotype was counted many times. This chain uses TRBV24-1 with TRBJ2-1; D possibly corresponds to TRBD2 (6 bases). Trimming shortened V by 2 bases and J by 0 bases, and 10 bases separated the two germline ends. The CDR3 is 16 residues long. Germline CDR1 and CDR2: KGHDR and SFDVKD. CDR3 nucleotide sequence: TGTGCCACCAGTGATTCTAGCGTGAGCTCCTACAATGAGCAGTTCTTC. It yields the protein CATSDSSVSSYNEQFF.

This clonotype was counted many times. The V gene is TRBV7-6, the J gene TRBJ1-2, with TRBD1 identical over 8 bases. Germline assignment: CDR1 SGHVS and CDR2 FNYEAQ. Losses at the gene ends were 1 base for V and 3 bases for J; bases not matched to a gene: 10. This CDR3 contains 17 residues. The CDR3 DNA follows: TGTGCCAGCAGCTTAGGACAGGGGCGGTCTTTGGACTATGGCTACACCTTC. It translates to CASSLGQGRSLDYGYTF.

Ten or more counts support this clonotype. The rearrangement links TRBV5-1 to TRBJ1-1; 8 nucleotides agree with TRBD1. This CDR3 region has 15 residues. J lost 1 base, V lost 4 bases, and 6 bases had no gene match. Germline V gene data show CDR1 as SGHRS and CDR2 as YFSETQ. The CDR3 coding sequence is TGCGCCAGCAGCCCATGGACAGGGCCGAACACTGAAGCTTTCTTT. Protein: CASSPWTGPNTEAFF. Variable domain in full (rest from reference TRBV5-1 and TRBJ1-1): KAGVTQTPRYLIKTRGQQVTLSCSPISGHRSVSWYQQTPGQGLQFLFEYFSETQRNKGNFPGRFSGRQFSNSRSEMNVSTLELGDSALYLCASSPWTGPNTEAFFGQGTRLTVV.

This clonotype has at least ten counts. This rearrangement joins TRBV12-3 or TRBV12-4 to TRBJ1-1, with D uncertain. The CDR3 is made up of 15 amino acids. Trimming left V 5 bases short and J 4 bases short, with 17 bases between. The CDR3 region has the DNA TGTGCCAGCAGTCCTAGCCCGGACCGGGCCACTGAAGCTTTCTTT. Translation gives CASSPSPDRATEAFF.

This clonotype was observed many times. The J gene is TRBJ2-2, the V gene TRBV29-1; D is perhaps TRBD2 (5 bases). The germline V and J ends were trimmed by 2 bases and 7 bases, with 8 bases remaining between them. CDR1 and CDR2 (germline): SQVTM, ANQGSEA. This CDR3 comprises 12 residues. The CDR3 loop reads CSVETRFGELFF. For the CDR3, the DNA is TGCAGCGTTGAAACTAGATTCGGGGAGCTGTTTTTT.

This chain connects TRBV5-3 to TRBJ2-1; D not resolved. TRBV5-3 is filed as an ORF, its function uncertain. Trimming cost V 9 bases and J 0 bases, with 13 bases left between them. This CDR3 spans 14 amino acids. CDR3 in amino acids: CAIGPGSSYNEQFF. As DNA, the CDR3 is TGTGCCATCGGCCCAGGTAGCTCCTACAATGAGCAGTTCTTC.

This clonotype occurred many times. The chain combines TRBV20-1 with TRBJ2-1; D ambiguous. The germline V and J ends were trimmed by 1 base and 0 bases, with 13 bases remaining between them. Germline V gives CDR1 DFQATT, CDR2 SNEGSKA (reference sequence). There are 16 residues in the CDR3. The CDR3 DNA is TGCAGTGCTAGAGTCGTCGGCGGATACTCCTACAATGAGCAGTTCTTC. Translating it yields CSARVVGGYSYNEQFF.

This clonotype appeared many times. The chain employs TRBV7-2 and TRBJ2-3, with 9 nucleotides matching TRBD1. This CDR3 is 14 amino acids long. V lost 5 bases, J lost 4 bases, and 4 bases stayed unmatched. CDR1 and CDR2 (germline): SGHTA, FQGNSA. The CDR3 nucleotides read TGTGCCAGCAGCGTGGACAGGGGAGCAGATACGCAGTATTTT. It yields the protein CASSVDRGADTQYF.

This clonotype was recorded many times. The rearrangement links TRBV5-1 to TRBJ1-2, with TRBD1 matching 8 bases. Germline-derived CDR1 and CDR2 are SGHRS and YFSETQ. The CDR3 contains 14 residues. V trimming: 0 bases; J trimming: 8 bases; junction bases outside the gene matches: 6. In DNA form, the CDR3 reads TGCGCCAGCAGCTTGGTTGAGACAGGGGTCGGCTACACCTTC. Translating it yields CASSLVETGVGYTF.

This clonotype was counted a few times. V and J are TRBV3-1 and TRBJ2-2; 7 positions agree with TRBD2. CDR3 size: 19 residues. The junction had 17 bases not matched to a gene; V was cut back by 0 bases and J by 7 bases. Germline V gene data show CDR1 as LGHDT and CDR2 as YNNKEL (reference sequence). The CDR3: CASSQETISGAGALGELFF. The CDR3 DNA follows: TGTGCCAGCAGCCAAGAAACCATCTCCGGGGCGGGAGCTCTCGGGGAGCTGTTTTTT.

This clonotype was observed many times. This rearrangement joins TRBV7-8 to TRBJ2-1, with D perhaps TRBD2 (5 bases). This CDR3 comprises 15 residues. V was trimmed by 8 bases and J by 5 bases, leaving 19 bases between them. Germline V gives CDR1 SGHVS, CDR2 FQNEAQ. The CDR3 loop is CASQPRWEKNNEQFF. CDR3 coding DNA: TGTGCCAGCCAACCTCGGTGGGAGAAGAACAATGAGCAGTTCTTC.

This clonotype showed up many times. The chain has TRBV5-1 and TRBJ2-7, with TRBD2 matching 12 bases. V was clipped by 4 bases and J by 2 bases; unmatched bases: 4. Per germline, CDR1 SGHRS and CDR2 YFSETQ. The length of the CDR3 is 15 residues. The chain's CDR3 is CASSLTSGGTYEQYF. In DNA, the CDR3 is TGCGCCAGCAGCCTAACTAGCGGGGGGACCTACGAGCAGTACTTC.

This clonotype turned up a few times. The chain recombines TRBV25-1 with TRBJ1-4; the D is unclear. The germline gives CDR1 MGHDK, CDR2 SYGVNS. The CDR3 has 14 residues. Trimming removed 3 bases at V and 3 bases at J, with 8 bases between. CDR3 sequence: CASSEAWANEKLFF. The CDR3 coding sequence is TGTGCCAGCAGTGAGGCATGGGCTAATGAAAAACTGTTTTTT. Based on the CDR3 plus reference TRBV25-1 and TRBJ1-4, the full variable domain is EADIYQTPRYLVIGTGKKITLECSQTMGHDKMYWYQQDPGMELHLIHYSYGVNSTEKGDLSSESTVSRIRTEHFPLTLESARPSHTSQYLCASSEAWANEKLFFGSGTQLSVL.

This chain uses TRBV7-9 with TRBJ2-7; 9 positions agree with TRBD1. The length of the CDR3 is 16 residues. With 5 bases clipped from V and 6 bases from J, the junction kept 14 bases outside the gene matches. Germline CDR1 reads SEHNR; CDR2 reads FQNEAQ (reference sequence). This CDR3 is CASSRPPGQGYPEQYF. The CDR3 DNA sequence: TGTGCCAGCAGCCGACCACCGGGACAGGGATACCCCGAGCAGTACTTC.

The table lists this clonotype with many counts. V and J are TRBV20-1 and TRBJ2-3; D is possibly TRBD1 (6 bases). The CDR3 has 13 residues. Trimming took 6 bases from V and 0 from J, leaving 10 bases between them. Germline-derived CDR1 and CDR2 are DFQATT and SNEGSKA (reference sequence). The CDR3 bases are TGCAGTGCGTTACAGGGAAGCACAGATACGCAGTATTTT. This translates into CSALQGSTDTQYF.

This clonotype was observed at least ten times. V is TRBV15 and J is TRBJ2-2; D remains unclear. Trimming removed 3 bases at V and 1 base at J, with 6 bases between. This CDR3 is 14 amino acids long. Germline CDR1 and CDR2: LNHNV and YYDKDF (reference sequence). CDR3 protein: CATSSTGNTGELFF. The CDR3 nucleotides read TGTGCCACCAGCAGTACTGGGAACACCGGGGAGCTGTTTTTT.

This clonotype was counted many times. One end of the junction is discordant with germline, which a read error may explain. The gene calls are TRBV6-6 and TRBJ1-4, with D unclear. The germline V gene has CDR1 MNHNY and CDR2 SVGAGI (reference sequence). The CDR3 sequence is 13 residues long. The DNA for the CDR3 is TGTGCCAGCAGTGACTCAACTAATGAAAAACTGTTTTTT. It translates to CASSDSTNEKLFF.

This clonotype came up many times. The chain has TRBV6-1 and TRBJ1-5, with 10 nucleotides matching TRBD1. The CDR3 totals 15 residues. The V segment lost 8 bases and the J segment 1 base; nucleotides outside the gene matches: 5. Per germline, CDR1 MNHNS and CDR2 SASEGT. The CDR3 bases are TGTGCCAGCCGACAGGGGGCTTGGAGCAATCAGCCCCAGCATTTT. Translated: CASRQGAWSNQPQHF.